This T cell receptor (beta chain) comes out of a study of beta chain features in type 1 diabetes. Study-level points and caveats: In all four CD4+ subsets, TCRB CDR3 length was significantly, moderately reduced in type 1 diabetes.

Of note for this clone: Its specificity is not known.

The sequenced template was cDNA made from the entire isolated RNA. TCRdb keeps only in-frame clones here, not all; method: immunoSEQ multiplex PCR. The repertoire holds about 240,000 clones, with 11% to 15% as singletons. Every donor had blood drawn once into heparin, around 120 mL on average. This CDR3 is built from 16 residues. CDR1 and CDR2 from the germline V gene are SGHRS and YFSETQ. V trimming: 0 bases; J trimming: 6 bases; junction bases outside the gene matches: 8. This receptor was taken from a man aged 25 to 45 with type 1 diabetes. The sample taken for sequencing was naive CD4+ T cells from blood. J is TRBJ1-2 and V is TRBV5-1; 10 bases map to TRBD1. The CDR3 loop reads CASSLDGTGVQDGYTF. The CDR3 coding sequence is TGCGCCAGCAGCTTGGATGGGACAGGGGTTCAGGATGGCTACACCTTC.